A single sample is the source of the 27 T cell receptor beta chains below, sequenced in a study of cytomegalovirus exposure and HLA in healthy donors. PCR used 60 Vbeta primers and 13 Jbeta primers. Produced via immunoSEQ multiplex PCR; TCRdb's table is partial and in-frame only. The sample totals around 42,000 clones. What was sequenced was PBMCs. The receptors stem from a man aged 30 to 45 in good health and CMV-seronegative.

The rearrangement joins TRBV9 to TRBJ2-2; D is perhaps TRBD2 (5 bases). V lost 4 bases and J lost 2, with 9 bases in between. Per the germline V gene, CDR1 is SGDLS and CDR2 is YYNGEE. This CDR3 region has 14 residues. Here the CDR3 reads CASSPGLNTGELFF. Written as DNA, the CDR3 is TGTGCCAGCAGCCCCGGACTTAACACCGGGGAGCTGTTTTTT.

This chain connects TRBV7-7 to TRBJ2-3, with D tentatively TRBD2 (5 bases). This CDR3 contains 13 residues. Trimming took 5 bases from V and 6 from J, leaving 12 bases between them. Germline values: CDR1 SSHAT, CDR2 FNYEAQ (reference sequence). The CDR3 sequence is CASSPRPGDTQYF. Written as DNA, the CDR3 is TGTGCCAGCAGCCCTCGGCCGGGGGATACGCAGTATTTT.

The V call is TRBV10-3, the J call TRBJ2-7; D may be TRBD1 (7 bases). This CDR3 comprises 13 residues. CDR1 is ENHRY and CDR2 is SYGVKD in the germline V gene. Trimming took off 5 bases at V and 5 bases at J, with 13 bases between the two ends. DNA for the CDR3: TGTGCCATCAGTATAACAGGGGAGGACGAGCAGTACTTC. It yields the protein CAISITGEDEQYF.

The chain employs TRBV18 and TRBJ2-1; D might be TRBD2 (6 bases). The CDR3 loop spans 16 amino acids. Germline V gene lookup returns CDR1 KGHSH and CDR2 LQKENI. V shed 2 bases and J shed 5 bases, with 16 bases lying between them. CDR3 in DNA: TGTGCCAGCTCACCAAGGACCGGGAGTACTAACAATGAGCAGTTCTTC. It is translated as CASSPRTGSTNNEQFF.

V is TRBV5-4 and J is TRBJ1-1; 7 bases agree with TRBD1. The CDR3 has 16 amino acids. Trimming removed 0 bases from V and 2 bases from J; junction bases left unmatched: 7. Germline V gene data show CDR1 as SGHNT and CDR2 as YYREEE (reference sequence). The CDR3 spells CASSLDYAGGNTEAFF. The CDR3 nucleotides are TGTGCCAGCAGCTTGGATTATGCAGGGGGAAACACTGAAGCTTTCTTT.

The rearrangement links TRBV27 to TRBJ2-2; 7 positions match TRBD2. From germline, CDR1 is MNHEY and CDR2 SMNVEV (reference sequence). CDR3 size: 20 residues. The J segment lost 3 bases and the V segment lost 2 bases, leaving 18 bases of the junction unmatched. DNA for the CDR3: TGTGCCAGCAGTTTAGTGGGGATGGGGGGGAGGGCCGGGGACACCGGGGAGCTGTTTTTT. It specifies CASSLVGMGGRAGDTGELFF.

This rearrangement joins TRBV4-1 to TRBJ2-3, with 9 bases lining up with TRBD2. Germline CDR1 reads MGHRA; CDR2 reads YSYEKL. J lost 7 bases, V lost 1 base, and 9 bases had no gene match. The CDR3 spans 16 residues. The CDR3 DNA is TGCGCCAGCAGCCAAGGTGTAGCGGGAGTATCGAATACGCAGTATTTT. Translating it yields CASSQGVAGVSNTQYF.

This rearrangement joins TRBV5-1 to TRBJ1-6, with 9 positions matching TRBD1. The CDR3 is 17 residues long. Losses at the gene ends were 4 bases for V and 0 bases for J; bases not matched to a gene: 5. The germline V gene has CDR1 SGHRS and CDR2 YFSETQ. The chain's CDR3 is CASSGGQGSSYNSPLHF. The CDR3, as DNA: TGCGCCAGCAGCGGGGGACAGGGAAGCTCCTATAATTCACCCCTCCACTTT.

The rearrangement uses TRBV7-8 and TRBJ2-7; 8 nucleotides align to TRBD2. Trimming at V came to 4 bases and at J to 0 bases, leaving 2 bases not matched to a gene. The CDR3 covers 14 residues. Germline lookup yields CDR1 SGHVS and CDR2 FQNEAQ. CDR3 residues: CASSSSGSSYEQYF. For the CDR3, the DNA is TGTGCCAGCAGCTCCAGCGGGAGCTCCTACGAGCAGTACTTC.

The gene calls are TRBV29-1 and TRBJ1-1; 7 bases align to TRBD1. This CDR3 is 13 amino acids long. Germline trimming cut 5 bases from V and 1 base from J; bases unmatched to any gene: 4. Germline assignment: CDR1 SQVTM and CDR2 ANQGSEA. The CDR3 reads CSVRDSPNTEAFF. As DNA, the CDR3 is TGCAGCGTTCGGGACAGCCCGAACACTGAAGCTTTCTTT.

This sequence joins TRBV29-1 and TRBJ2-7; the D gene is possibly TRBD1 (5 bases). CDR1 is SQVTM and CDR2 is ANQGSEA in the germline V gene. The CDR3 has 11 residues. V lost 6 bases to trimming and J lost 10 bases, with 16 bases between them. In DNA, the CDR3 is TGCAGCGTAAAATGGGGCCAACGACAGTACTTC. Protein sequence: CSVKWGQRQYF.

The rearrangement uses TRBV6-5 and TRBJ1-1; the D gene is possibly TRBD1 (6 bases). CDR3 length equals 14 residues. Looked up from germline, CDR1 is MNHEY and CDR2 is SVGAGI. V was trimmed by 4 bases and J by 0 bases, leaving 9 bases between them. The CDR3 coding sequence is TGTGCCAGCAGTTGGACAGACTTGAACACTGAAGCTTTCTTT. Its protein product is CASSWTDLNTEAFF.

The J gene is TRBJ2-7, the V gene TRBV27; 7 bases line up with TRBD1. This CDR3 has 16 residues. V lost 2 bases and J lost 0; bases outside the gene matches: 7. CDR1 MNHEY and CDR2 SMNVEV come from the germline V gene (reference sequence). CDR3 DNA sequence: TGTGCCAGCAGTTTAAGTACAGGGGCCCTCTCCTACGAGCAGTACTTC. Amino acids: CASSLSTGALSYEQYF.

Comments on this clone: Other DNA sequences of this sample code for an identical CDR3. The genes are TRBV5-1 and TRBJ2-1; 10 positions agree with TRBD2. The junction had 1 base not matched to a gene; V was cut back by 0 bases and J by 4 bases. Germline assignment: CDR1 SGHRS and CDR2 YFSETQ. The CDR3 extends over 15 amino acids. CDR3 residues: CASSLGTSGYNEQFF. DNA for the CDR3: TGCGCCAGCAGCTTGGGGACTAGCGGATACAATGAGCAGTTCTTC.

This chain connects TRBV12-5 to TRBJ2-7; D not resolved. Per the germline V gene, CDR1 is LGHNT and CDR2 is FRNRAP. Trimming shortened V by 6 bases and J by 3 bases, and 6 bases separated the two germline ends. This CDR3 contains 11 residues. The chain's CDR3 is CASGLYYEQYF. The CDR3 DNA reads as TGTGCTAGTGGACTATACTACGAGCAGTACTTC.

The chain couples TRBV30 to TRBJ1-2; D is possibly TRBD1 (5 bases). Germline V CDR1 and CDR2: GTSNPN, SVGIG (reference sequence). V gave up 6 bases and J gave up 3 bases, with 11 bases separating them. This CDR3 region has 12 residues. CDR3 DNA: TGTGCCTGCGGGGCGGGGGACTATGGCTACACCTTC. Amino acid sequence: CACGAGDYGYTF.

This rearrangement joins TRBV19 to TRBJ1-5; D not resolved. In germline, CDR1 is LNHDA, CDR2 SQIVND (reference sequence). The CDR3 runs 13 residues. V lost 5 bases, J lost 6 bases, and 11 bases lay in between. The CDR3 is CASSVVSGQPQHF. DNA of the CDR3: TGTGCCAGTAGTGTGGTTTCGGGTCAGCCCCAGCATTTT.

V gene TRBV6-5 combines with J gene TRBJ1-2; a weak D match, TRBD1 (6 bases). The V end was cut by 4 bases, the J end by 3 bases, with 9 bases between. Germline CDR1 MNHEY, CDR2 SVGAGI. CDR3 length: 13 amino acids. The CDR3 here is CASSWGHYYGYTF. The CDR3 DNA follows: TGTGCCAGCAGTTGGGGACACTACTATGGCTACACCTTC.

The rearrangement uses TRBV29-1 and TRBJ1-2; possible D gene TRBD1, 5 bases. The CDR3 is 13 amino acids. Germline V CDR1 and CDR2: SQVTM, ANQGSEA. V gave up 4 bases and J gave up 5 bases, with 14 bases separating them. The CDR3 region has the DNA TGCAGCGTTGTGGGCAGGGCTGGGTATGGCTACACCTTC. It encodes CSVVGRAGYGYTF.

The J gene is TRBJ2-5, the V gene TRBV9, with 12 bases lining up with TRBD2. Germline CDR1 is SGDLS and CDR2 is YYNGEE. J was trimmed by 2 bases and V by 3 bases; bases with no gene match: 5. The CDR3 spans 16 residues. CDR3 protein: CASSASSGGGQETQYF. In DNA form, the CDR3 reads TGTGCCAGCAGCGCCTCTAGCGGGGGGGGACAAGAGACCCAGTACTTC. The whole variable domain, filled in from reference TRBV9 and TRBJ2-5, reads DSGVTQTPKHLITATGQRVTLRCSPRSGDLSVYWYQQSLDQGLQFLIQYYNGEERAKGNILERFSAQQFPDLHSELNLSSLELGDSALYFCASSASSGGGQETQYFGPGTRLLVL.

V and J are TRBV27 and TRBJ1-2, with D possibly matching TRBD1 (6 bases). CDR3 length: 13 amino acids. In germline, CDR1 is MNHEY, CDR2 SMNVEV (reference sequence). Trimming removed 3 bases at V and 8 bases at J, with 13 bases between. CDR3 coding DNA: TGTGCCAGCAGTTTTATTTCAGGGGAGGGCTACACCTTC. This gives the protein CASSFISGEGYTF.

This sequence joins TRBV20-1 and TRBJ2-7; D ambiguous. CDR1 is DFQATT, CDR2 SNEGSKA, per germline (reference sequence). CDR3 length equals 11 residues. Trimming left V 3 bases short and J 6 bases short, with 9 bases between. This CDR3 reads CSASMGREQYF. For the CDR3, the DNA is TGCAGTGCTAGTATGGGCCGCGAGCAGTACTTC.

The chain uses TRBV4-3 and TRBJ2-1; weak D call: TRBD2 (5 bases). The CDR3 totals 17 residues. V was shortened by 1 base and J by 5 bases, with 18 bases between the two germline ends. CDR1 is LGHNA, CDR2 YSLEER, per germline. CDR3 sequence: CASSQGVGVRSDNEQFF. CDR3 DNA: TGCGCCAGCAGCCAAGGAGTCGGGGTGAGGTCCGACAATGAGCAGTTCTTC.

The CDR3 DNA sequence: TGCGCCAGCAGCCAACCGACTAGCGGGAGAAAAATGAGGGAGCAGTACTTC. Amino acid sequence: CASSQPTSGRKMREQYF. The rearrangement links TRBV4-1 to TRBJ2-7; 12 nucleotides match TRBD2. The CDR3 runs 17 residues. J was trimmed by 7 bases and V by 2 bases; bases with no gene match: 12. In germline, CDR1 is MGHRA, CDR2 YSYEKL.

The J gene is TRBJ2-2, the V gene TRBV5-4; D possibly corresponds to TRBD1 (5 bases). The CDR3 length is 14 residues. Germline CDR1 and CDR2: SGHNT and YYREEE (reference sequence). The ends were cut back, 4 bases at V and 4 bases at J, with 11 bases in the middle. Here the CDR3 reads CASSQDRGTGELFF. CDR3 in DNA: TGTGCCAGCAGCCAAGACAGAGGCACCGGGGAGCTGTTTTTT.

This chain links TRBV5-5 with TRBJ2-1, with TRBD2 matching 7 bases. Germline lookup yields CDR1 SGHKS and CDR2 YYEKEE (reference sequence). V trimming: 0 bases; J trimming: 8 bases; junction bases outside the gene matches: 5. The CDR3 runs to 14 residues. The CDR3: CASSLVYAGDEQFF. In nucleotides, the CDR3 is TGTGCCAGCAGCTTGGTTTATGCGGGAGATGAGCAGTTCTTC.

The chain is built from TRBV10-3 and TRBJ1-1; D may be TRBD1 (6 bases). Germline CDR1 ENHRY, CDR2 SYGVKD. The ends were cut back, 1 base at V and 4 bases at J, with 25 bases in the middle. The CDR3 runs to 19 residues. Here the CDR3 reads CAISEFGQNPPSAGTEAFF. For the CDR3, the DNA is TGTGCCATCAGTGAGTTTGGACAGAACCCACCGAGCGCGGGCACTGAAGCTTTCTTT.